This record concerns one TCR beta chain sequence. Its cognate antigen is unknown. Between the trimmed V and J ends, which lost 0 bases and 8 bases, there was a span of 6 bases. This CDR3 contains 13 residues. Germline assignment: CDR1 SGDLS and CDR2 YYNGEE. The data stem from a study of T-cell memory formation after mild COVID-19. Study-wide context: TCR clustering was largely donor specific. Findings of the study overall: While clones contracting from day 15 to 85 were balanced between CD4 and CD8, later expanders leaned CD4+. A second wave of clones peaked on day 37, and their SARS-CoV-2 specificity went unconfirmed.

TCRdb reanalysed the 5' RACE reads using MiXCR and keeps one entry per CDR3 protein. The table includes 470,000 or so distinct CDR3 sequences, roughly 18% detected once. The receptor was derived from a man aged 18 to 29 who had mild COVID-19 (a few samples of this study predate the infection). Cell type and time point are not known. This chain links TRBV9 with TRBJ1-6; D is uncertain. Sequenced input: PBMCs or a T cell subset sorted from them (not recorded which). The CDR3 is CASSVEVDSPLHF. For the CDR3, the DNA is TGTGCCAGCAGCGTAGAGGTCGATTCACCCCTCCACTTT.